Below are 26 T cell receptor beta chains sequenced from a single sample in a study of T cell changes during pregnancy in multiple sclerosis. Produced via immunoSEQ multiplex PCR; TCRdb's table is partial and in-frame only. The repertoire consists of approximately 100,000 clones, with roughly 90% occurring once and the leading ten covering 1.5% to 2%. Sequenced material: peripheral blood, taken after pregnancy. The receptors come from a female donor with multiple sclerosis, enrolled in a pregnancy study.

The rearrangement uses TRBV7-6 and TRBJ2-7; 9 bases fit TRBD1. V dropped 3 bases and J dropped 5; count of bases not matched to a gene: 8. The CDR3 consists of 15 residues. Germline V lookup: CDR1 SGHVS, CDR2 FNYEAQ. The CDR3: CASSFQQGARDEQYF. The CDR3 bases are TGTGCCAGCAGCTTTCAACAGGGGGCGAGGGACGAGCAGTACTTC. Based on the CDR3 plus reference TRBV7-6 and TRBJ2-7, the full variable domain is GAGVSQSPRYKVTKRGQDVALRCDPISGHVSLYWYRQALGQGPEFLTYFNYEAQQDKSGLPNDRFSAERPEGSISTLTIQRTEQRDSAMYRCASSFQQGARDEQYFGPGTRLTVT.

This rearrangement joins TRBV28 to TRBJ1-1; no firm D call. Germline-derived CDR1 and CDR2 are MDHEN and SYDVKM. The CDR3 sequence is 14 residues long. Trimming left V 4 bases short and J 3 bases short, with 12 bases between. The CDR3 bases are TGTGCCAGCAGTTCCAGAGGACTAGACACTGAAGCTTTCTTT. Translated, it gives CASSSRGLDTEAFF.

The V call is TRBV5-1, the J call TRBJ1-6, with TRBD1 matching 10 bases. Trimming removed 2 bases from V and 7 bases from J; junction bases left unmatched: 3. Per germline, CDR1 SGHRS and CDR2 YFSETQ. CDR3 size: 15 residues. The chain's CDR3 is CASSLRTGGNSPLHF. CDR3 DNA: TGCGCCAGCAGCTTAAGGACAGGGGGAAATTCACCCCTCCACTTT.

The chain joins TRBV5-1 to TRBJ1-1, with D unresolved. With 1 base removed from V and 5 bases from J, the gap between germline ends came to 9 bases. This CDR3 comprises 13 residues. Germline V gene data show CDR1 as SGHRS and CDR2 as YFSETQ. The CDR3 sequence: CASSLPGETEAFF. DNA for the CDR3: TGCGCCAGCAGCTTGCCCGGGGAGACTGAAGCTTTCTTT.

The chain couples TRBV7-3 to TRBJ1-5, with a possible D match to TRBD1 (6 bases). The CDR3 spans 16 residues. CDR1 is SGHTA and CDR2 is FQGTGA in the germline V gene. Trimming took off 3 bases at V and 0 bases at J, with 12 bases between the two ends. Here the CDR3 reads CASSFPGDNSNQPQHF. As DNA, the CDR3 is TGTGCCAGCAGCTTTCCAGGGGATAATAGCAATCAGCCCCAGCATTTT.

This clone has only one observation. This chain connects TRBV5-1 to TRBJ1-2; 7 bases line up with TRBD1. Losses at the gene ends were 4 bases for V and 5 bases for J; bases not matched to a gene: 11. The germline gives CDR1 SGHRS, CDR2 YFSETQ. The CDR3 has 15 residues. The DNA for the CDR3 is TGCGCCAGCAGCCTTGACGGACAGGTTCTTTATGGCTACACCTTC. It codes for CASSLDGQVLYGYTF.

This clone was recorded only once. V usage is TRBV5-1 and J usage is TRBJ2-2; D may be TRBD1 (5 bases). The V end was cut by 2 bases, the J end by 0 bases, with 8 bases between. The CDR3 has 15 amino acids. The V gene's germline CDR1 is SGHRS and CDR2 YFSETQ. In DNA, the CDR3 is TGCGCCAGCAGCTTCGCAGGGACGAACACCGGGGAGCTGTTTTTT. Residues: CASSFAGTNTGELFF.

The chain links TRBV19 to TRBJ2-2; D may be TRBD1 (5 bases). The CDR3 contains 14 residues. Trimming removed 4 bases from V and 1 base from J, with 7 bases in between. From germline, CDR1 is LNHDA and CDR2 SQIVND (reference sequence). The DNA for the CDR3 is TGTGCCAGTAGTAACAGGCTGAACACCGGGGAGCTGTTTTTT. It yields the protein CASSNRLNTGELFF. The whole variable domain, remainder taken from reference TRBV19 and TRBJ2-2, is DGGITQSPKYLFRKEGQNVTLSCEQNLNHDAMYWYRQDPGQGLRLIYYSQIVNDFQKGDIAEGYSVSREKKESFPLTVTSAQKNPTAFYLCASSNRLNTGELFFGEGSRLTVL.

The rearrangement links TRBV4-1 to TRBJ2-1; 7 nucleotides agree with TRBD2. J gave up 7 bases and V 0 bases, and 9 bases lay outside the gene matches. Germline CDR1 is MGHRA and CDR2 is YSYEKL. This CDR3 has 16 residues. The DNA for the CDR3 is TGCGCCAGCAGCCAAGAAACGGGGGGAGCTTTGAATGAGCAGTTCTTC. Encoded protein: CASSQETGGALNEQFF.

V and J are TRBV19 and TRBJ2-5; TRBD1 matches 10 bases. CDR1 LNHDA and CDR2 SQIVND come from the germline V gene (reference sequence). V was pared by 10 bases and J by 1 base, with 18 bases of the junction left unmatched. CDR3 length: 18 residues. The CDR3 DNA sequence: TGTGCCACCACGGCTGGGGACAGGGGCTTCTGGGGCCAAGAGACCCAGTACTTC. Translated, it gives CATTAGDRGFWGQETQYF.

The chain uses TRBV6-5 and TRBJ2-7; 10 bases fit TRBD1. Germline loops: CDR1 MNHEY, CDR2 SVGAGI. The CDR3 totals 15 residues. J gave up 5 bases and V 5 bases, and 9 bases lay outside the gene matches. CDR3: CASSMGQGRSHEQYF. CDR3 DNA sequence: TGTGCCAGCAGTATGGGACAGGGGCGGTCCCACGAGCAGTACTTC.

This chain links TRBV7-3 with TRBJ2-7, with 12 bases aligning to TRBD2. V dropped 4 bases and J dropped 6; count of bases not matched to a gene: 4. The CDR3 consists of 14 residues. Germline V CDR1 and CDR2: SGHTA, FQGTGA. The CDR3 nucleotides are TGTGCCAGCAGCTCAACTAGCGGGAGGCGCGAGCAGTACTTC. Its protein product is CASSSTSGRREQYF.

The chain combines TRBV5-4 with TRBJ2-3; tentative D call: TRBD2 (6 bases). Trimming took off 2 bases at V and 5 bases at J, with 15 bases between the two ends. Germline CDR1 SGHNT, CDR2 YYREEE (reference sequence). CDR3 length: 15 amino acids. CDR3 region: CASSFASADGDTQYF. For the CDR3, the DNA is TGTGCCAGCAGCTTTGCTAGCGCGGACGGAGATACGCAGTATTTT.

The CDR3 reads CASSWTGDSNQPQHF. DNA of the CDR3: TGTGCCAGCAGCTGGACAGGAGATAGCAATCAGCCCCAGCATTTT. The V call is TRBV6-1, the J call TRBJ1-5, with 7 bases lining up with TRBD1. The CDR3 spans 15 residues. Germline lookup yields CDR1 MNHNS and CDR2 SASEGT. Germline trimming cut 6 bases from V and 0 bases from J; bases unmatched to any gene: 5.

This clone was seen once. The chain has TRBV10-3 and TRBJ1-2; D gene unclear. Per germline, CDR1 ENHRY and CDR2 SYGVKD. This CDR3 is 16 amino acids long. V lost 3 bases and J 2 bases, leaving 16 bases between the germline ends. The CDR3 nucleotides read TGTGCCATCAGTGAAGGTGGGAGCGGGCTAAACTATGGCTACACCTTC. As protein: CAISEGGSGLNYGYTF.

CDR3 amino acids: CAWCPGSTDTQYF. The CDR3 region has the DNA TGTGCCTGGTGCCCGGGTTCAACAGATACGCAGTATTTT. The rearrangement links TRBV30 to TRBJ2-3, with D uncertain. Germline V CDR1 and CDR2: GTSNPN, SVGIG (reference sequence). The CDR3 loop spans 13 amino acids. V was trimmed by 5 bases and J by 3 bases, leaving 12 bases between them.

V usage is TRBV18 and J usage is TRBJ2-7; D is unresolved. V shed 3 bases and J shed 6 bases, with 12 bases lying between them. CDR3 length equals 13 residues. Germline loops: CDR1 KGHSH, CDR2 LQKENI. CDR3 protein: CASSPSATGEQYF. The CDR3 DNA reads TGTGCCAGCTCACCTTCCGCTACTGGCGAGCAGTACTTC.

This clone showed up just a few times. The rearrangement uses TRBV6-5 and TRBJ1-1; TRBD1 agrees at 9 bases. Losses at the gene ends were 4 bases for V and 3 bases for J; bases not matched to a gene: 3. Germline CDR1 MNHEY, CDR2 SVGAGI. This CDR3 has 14 residues. DNA for the CDR3: TGTGCCAGCAGTTCCCGGGACAGGGACACTGAAGCTTTCTTT. This gives the protein CASSSRDRDTEAFF.

The chain recombines TRBV30 with TRBJ1-1; no definite D call. The CDR3 totals 13 residues. V was cut by 1 base and J by 5 bases, with 11 bases left in between. Germline loops: CDR1 GTSNPN, CDR2 SVGIG (reference sequence). CDR3 in amino acids: CAWSGQRATEAFF. CDR3 DNA: TGTGCCTGGAGTGGGCAGCGTGCTACTGAAGCTTTCTTT.

This chain uses TRBV5-1 with TRBJ2-3, with D perhaps matching TRBD2 (6 bases). This CDR3 has 18 residues. V was pared by 3 bases and J by 2 bases, with 22 bases between. CDR1 is SGHRS, CDR2 YFSETQ, per germline. The CDR3 DNA follows: TGCGCCAGCAGCTCGCAAATTGGGGGGTCAGCGGCCACAGATACGCAGTATTTT. It specifies CASSSQIGGSAATDTQYF.

The genes are TRBV7-9 and TRBJ2-7; 7 positions match TRBD1. Germline V CDR1 and CDR2: SEHNR, FQNEAQ (reference sequence). CDR3 length equals 16 residues. With 5 bases clipped from V and 0 bases from J, the junction kept 10 bases outside the gene matches. The DNA for the CDR3 is TGTGCCAGCAGCGGCCGACAGGGTCGGAACTCCTACGAGCAGTACTTC. Protein sequence: CASSGRQGRNSYEQYF.

This chain links TRBV5-1 with TRBJ2-7; 10 nucleotides align to TRBD2. CDR3 length equals 17 residues. Germline V lookup: CDR1 SGHRS, CDR2 YFSETQ. V shed 5 bases and J 6 bases; nucleotides not matched to a gene: 17. The CDR3 loop reads CASRFSPLGTSVREQYF. The CDR3 DNA reads as TGCGCCAGCAGGTTTTCCCCTCTAGGGACTAGCGTGCGCGAGCAGTACTTC.

Note on this clone: One end of the junction fails to match germline, which may point to a read error. V and J are TRBV19 and TRBJ1-5; TRBD1 matches at 10 bases. From germline, CDR1 is LNHDA and CDR2 SQIVND (reference sequence). The CDR3 runs to 17 residues. CDR3: CASSPGTGEWSNQPQHF. DNA for the CDR3: TGTGCCAGTAGTCCCGGGACAGGGGAATGGAGCAATCAACCCCAGCATTTT.

The J gene is TRBJ2-7, the V gene TRBV6-1; 12 nucleotides agree with TRBD2. Germline V gives CDR1 MNHNS, CDR2 SASEGT. Trimming took 8 bases from V and 5 from J; bases not matched to a gene: 4. The CDR3 runs 13 residues. CDR3 DNA: TGTGCCAGCCGACTAGCGGGAGACAACGAGCAGTACTTC. It codes for CASRLAGDNEQYF.

J is TRBJ2-1 and V is TRBV6-5, with a weak D call TRBD2 (5 bases). V lost 10 bases to trimming and J lost 5 bases, with 15 bases between them. CDR3 length: 13 amino acids. CDR1 and CDR2 (germline): MNHEY, SVGAGI. The CDR3 bases are TGTGCCACCGCGGAGGTGGGGAACAATGAGCAGTTCTTC. Translating gives CATAEVGNNEQFF.

A single count supports this clone. The chain combines TRBV2 with TRBJ2-3; D may be TRBD1 (5 bases). Germline V gene sequence: CDR1 SNHLY, CDR2 FYNNEI. This CDR3 has 14 amino acids. V shed 7 bases and J shed 2 bases, with 13 bases lying between them. The CDR3 protein is CASIGHGITDTQYF. The CDR3 coding sequence is TGTGCCAGCATCGGACACGGAATCACAGATACGCAGTATTTT.